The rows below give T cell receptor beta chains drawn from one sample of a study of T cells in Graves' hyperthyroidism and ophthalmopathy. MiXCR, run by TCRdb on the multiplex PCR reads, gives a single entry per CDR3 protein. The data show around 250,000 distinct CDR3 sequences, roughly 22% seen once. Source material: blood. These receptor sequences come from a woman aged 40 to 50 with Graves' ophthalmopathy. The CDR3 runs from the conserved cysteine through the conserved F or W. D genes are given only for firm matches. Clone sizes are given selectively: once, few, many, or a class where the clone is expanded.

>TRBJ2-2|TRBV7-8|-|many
TGTGCCAGCAGTTTCGGACGGAACACCGGGGAGCTGTTTTTT
CASSFGRNTGELFF
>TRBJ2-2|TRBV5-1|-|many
TGCGCCAGCAGGACAACACAGGGAAACACCGGGGAGCTGTTTTTT
CASRTTQGNTGELFF
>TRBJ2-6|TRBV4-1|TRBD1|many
TGCGCCAGCAGCTACAGGGGACCCCTCGCTGGGGCCAACGTCCTGACTTTC
CASSYRGPLAGANVLTF
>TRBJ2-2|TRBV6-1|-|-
TGTGCCGGCAGTGATGCCGGACTTTACACCGGGGAGCTGTTTTTT
CAGSDAGLYTGELFF
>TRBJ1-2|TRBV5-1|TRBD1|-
TGCGCCAGCAGCTCCGATGGCACAGGGGTCTATGGCTACACCTTC
CASSSDGTGVYGYTF
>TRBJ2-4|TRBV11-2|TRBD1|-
TGTGCCAGCAGCTTCGGGACAGGGCGGAATATAGTCAAAAACATTCAGTACTTC
CASSFGTGRNIVKNIQYF
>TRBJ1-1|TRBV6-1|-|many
TGTGCCAGCAGTGAAGAGAGATACACTGAAGCTTTCTTT
CASSEERYTEAFF
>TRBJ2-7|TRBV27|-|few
TGTGCCAGCAGGCCCGGGACAAGAGGCGAGCAGTACTTC
CASRPGTRGEQYF
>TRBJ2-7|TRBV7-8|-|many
TGTGCCAGCAGCTTAGATATGGCCATACTTTACGAGCAGTACTTC
CASSLDMAILYEQYF
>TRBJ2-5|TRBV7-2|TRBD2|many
TGTGCCAGCAGCTTACTAGCGGGAACAGAGACCCAGTACTTC
CASSLLAGTETQYF
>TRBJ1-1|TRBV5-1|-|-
TGCGCCAGCAGCGGTAGGGGGATGGACACTGAAGCTTTCTTT
CASSGRGMDTEAFF
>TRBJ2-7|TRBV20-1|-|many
TGCAGTGCTCCTCATTCCTACGAGCAGTACTTC
CSAPHSYEQYF
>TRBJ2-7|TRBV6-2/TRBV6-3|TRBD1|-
TGTGCCAGCACCGTACCGGGACAGGGCTTAAGCTACGAGCAGTACTTC
CASTVPGQGLSYEQYF
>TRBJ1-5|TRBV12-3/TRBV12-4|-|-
TGTGCCGAAACCCAGAGATCCCTAATCAGGTCTCAGCCCCAGCATTTT
CAETQRSLIRSQPQHF
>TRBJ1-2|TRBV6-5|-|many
TGTGCCAGCAGACCTCTGGGAGGCTACACCTTC
CASRPLGGYTF
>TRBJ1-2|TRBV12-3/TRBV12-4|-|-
TGTGCCAGCAGTTTAGGAAGTCGGTGGGGCTACACCTTC
CASSLGSRWGYTF
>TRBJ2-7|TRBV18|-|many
TGTGCCAGCTCACCTCCCGTAGGCACCTTCTCCTACGAGCAGTACTTC
CASSPPVGTFSYEQYF
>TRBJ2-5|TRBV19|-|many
TGTGCCAGTAGTACACTTCCGGGGGAGACCCAGTACTTC
CASSTLPGETQYF
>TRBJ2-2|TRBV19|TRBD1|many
TGTGCCAGTAGTCCCCCGGGACAGGGGAGTGCCGGGGAGCTGTTTTTT
CASSPPGQGSAGELFF
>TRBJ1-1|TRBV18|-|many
TGTGCCAGCTCACCACGGCAGGCCTTGAGCACTGAAGCTTTCTTT
CASSPRQALSTEAFF
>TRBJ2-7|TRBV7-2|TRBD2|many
TGTGCCAGCAGCTTAGCAATGGGACTAGCGTTTTACGAGCAGTACTTC
CASSLAMGLAFYEQYF
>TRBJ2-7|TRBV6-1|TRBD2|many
TGTGCCAGCAGTGAATCGTCTAGCGGACGAGAGTTGTCCTACGAGCAGTACTTC
CASSESSSGRELSYEQYF
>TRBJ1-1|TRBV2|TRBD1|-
TGTGCCAGCAGTACCGGGACAGGGCCCCCGGCTTTCTTT
CASSTGTGPPAFF
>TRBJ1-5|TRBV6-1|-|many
TGTGCCAGCAGTGAAGGGGTCCTCAATCAGCCCCAGCATTTT
CASSEGVLNQPQHF
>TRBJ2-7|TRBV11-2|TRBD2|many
TGTGCCAGCAGCCCACTTGCGGGGGAGTACGAGCAGTACTTC
CASSPLAGEYEQYF
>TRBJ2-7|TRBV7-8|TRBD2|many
TGTGCCAGCAGCTCGCTCCTACGCCAGCGGGAGGCGTTCTACGAGCAGTACTTC
CASSSLLRQREAFYEQYF
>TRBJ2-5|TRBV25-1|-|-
TGTGCCAGCAGTAGAACTAGAAGAAGTGAGACCCAGTACTTC
CASSRTRRSETQYF
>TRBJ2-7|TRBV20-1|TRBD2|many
TGCAGTGCTAGAAGGTGGGAGGGTCGCGAGCAGTACTTC
CSARRWEGREQYF
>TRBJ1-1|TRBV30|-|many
TGTGCCTGGAGAAAGGGCGATGCGGGGGCTTTCTTT
CAWRKGDAGAFF
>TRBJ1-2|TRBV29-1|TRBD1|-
TGCAGCGTTGAAGTATTGGGACAGGGTGTCTATGGCTACACCTTC
CSVEVLGQGVYGYTF
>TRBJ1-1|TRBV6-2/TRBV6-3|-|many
TGTGCCAGCAGTTCCCCGACCTCACGGGTCACTGAAGCTTTCTTT
CASSSPTSRVTEAFF
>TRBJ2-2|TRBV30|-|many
TGTGCCTGGAGTGTACGTGGAGGTAGCGTCCCACGGGAGCTGTTTTTT
CAWSVRGGSVPRELFF
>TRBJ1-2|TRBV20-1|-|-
TGCAGTGCTGGTCAGAGGGCTGCGGACTATGGCTACACCTTC
CSAGQRAADYGYTF
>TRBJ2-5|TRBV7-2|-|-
TGTGCCAGCAGCCCCCGAAGGGGGTTTCAAGAGACCCAGTACTTC
CASSPRRGFQETQYF
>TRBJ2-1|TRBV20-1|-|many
TGCAGTACACCTGTTCCGGCTGGGGGCATAGTAAATGAGCAGTTCTTC
CSTPVPAGGIVNEQFF